The rows below give T cell receptor beta chains drawn from one sample of a study of CD8 T cells in Susac syndrome. TCRdb redid the calling of the immunoSEQ multiplex PCR reads with MiXCR, one entry per CDR3 protein. Here the sample spans some 75,000 distinct CDR3 sequences, roughly 92% being singletons. The sequencing sample was made of CD8+ T cells from PBMCs. All receptors come from a human donor with Susac syndrome. CDR3s include the opening cysteine and the closing phenylalanine or tryptophan. The D gene is left open where the match is weak. Size is stated for part of the rows, as once, few or many counts, or as a class when the clone is expanded.

J gene: TRBJ2-1
V gene: TRBV29-1
D gene: TRBD2
clone size: .
CDR3 protein: CSVEVIAGGPLSEQFF
CDR3 DNA: TGCAGCGTTGAAGTCATAGCGGGAGGGCCTCTAAGTGAGCAGTTCTTC

J gene: TRBJ1-1
V gene: TRBV14
D gene: TRBD1
clone size: .
CDR3 protein: CASSYRGSTEAFF
CDR3 DNA: TGTGCCAGCAGCTACAGGGGGAGCACTGAAGCTTTCTTT

J gene: TRBJ2-3
V gene: TRBV6-5
D gene: TRBD2
clone size: .
CDR3 protein: CASSLGLAGGTDTQYF
CDR3 DNA: TGTGCCAGCAGTTTGGGACTAGCGGGAGGGACAGATACGCAGTATTTT

J gene: TRBJ1-5
V gene: TRBV2
D gene: .
clone size: .
CDR3 protein: CASQAGWDSNQPQHF
CDR3 DNA: TGTGCCAGCCAGGCCGGATGGGATAGCAATCAGCCCCAGCATTTT

J gene: TRBJ2-7
V gene: TRBV27
D gene: .
clone size: once
CDR3 protein: CASSPHRDLNEQYF
CDR3 DNA: TGTGCCAGCAGCCCCCACAGGGATCTGAACGAGCAGTACTTC

J gene: TRBJ2-7
V gene: TRBV6-1
D gene: TRBD2
clone size: .
CDR3 protein: CASSVGLASSYEQYF
CDR3 DNA: TGTGCCAGCAGTGTTGGACTAGCGAGCTCCTACGAGCAGTACTTC

J gene: TRBJ2-7
V gene: TRBV4-1
D gene: .
clone size: .
CDR3 protein: CASSQASREVYEQYF
CDR3 DNA: TGCGCCAGCAGCCAAGCGTCGAGGGAGGTTTACGAGCAGTACTTC

J gene: TRBJ2-7
V gene: TRBV6-5
D gene: TRBD2
clone size: .
CDR3 protein: CASSLTSGRNPYEQYF
CDR3 DNA: TGTGCCAGCAGTTTAACTAGCGGCCGAAACCCCTACGAGCAGTACTTC

J gene: TRBJ2-7
V gene: TRBV30
D gene: TRBD1
clone size: .
CDR3 protein: CAWSAWTGSEQYF
CDR3 DNA: TGTGCCTGGAGTGCCTGGACAGGGAGTGAGCAGTACTTC

J gene: TRBJ1-2
V gene: TRBV27
D gene: TRBD1
clone size: .
CDR3 protein: CASRPSTGPGYTF
CDR3 DNA: TGTGCCAGCAGACCGTCGACAGGGCCTGGCTACACCTTC

J gene: TRBJ2-5
V gene: TRBV28
D gene: TRBD1
clone size: .
CDR3 protein: CASSPPRGGRETQHF
CDR3 DNA: TGTGCCAGCAGTCCCCCCAGAGGGGGCCGAGAGACCCAGCACTTC

J gene: TRBJ2-4
V gene: TRBV7-9
D gene: TRBD2
clone size: once
CDR3 protein: CASSLASSGRAVAKNIQYF
CDR3 DNA: TGTGCCAGCAGCTTAGCCTCTAGCGGGAGGGCCGTAGCCAAAAACATTCAGTACTTC

J gene: TRBJ1-1
V gene: TRBV4-1
D gene: TRBD1
clone size: .
CDR3 protein: CASRDRGNTEAFF
CDR3 DNA: TGCGCCAGCAGGGACAGGGGGAACACTGAAGCTTTCTTT

J gene: TRBJ2-1
V gene: TRBV2
D gene: .
clone size: .
CDR3 protein: CASVGADEQFF
CDR3 DNA: TGTGCCAGCGTGGGTGCGGATGAGCAGTTCTTC

J gene: TRBJ1-5
V gene: TRBV4-1
D gene: TRBD1
clone size: .
CDR3 protein: CASSHRTGRLDQPQHF
CDR3 DNA: TGCGCCAGCAGCCATCGGACAGGGCGGTTGGATCAGCCCCAGCATTTT

J gene: TRBJ2-1
V gene: TRBV4-1
D gene: .
clone size: .
CDR3 protein: CASSQGASRGQFF
CDR3 DNA: TGCGCCAGCAGCCAAGGGGCTAGCCGAGGGCAGTTCTTC

J gene: TRBJ2-7
V gene: TRBV7-2
D gene: .
clone size: once
CDR3 protein: CASSFFVARVEQYF
CDR3 DNA: TGTGCCAGCAGCTTTTTTGTAGCGCGGGTCGAGCAGTACTTC

J gene: TRBJ2-3
V gene: TRBV2
D gene: TRBD2
clone size: .
CDR3 protein: CASSELAGVSDTQYF
CDR3 DNA: TGTGCCAGCAGTGAATTGGCGGGAGTCAGTGATACGCAGTATTTT

J gene: TRBJ2-1
V gene: TRBV4-3
D gene: TRBD2
clone size: .
CDR3 protein: CASSLLLAPTYNEQFF
CDR3 DNA: TGCGCCAGCAGCCTCCTACTAGCGCCAACCTACAATGAGCAGTTCTTC

J gene: TRBJ2-7
V gene: TRBV20-1
D gene: TRBD1
clone size: .
CDR3 protein: CSAYTQGALSYEQYF
CDR3 DNA: TGCAGTGCTTATACACAGGGGGCCCTCTCCTACGAGCAGTACTTC

J gene: TRBJ1-2
V gene: TRBV11-2
D gene: .
clone size: .
CDR3 protein: CASSLGAARVGLTSGGYTF
CDR3 DNA: TGTGCCAGCAGCTTAGGTGCCGCCAGGGTCGGTCTAACCTCAGGTGGCTACACCTTC

J gene: TRBJ2-7
V gene: TRBV6-2/TRBV6-3
D gene: .
clone size: once
CDR3 protein: CASSWKGFKYF
CDR3 DNA: TGTGCCAGCAGTTGGAAAGGCTTTAAGTACTTC

J gene: TRBJ1-5
V gene: TRBV9
D gene: TRBD1
clone size: .
CDR3 protein: CASSEGTASNQPQHF
CDR3 DNA: TGTGCCAGCAGCGAAGGGACAGCTAGCAATCAGCCCCAGCATTTT

J gene: TRBJ2-3
V gene: TRBV7-7
D gene: TRBD2
clone size: .
CDR3 protein: CASSLAPGLAADTQYF
CDR3 DNA: TGTGCTAGCAGCTTAGCCCCGGGACTAGCGGCAGATACGCAGTATTTT

J gene: TRBJ2-2
V gene: TRBV7-2
D gene: .
clone size: .
CDR3 protein: CASTSTGELFF
CDR3 DNA: TGTGCCAGCACCTCCACCGGGGAGCTGTTTTTT

J gene: TRBJ2-3
V gene: TRBV14
D gene: .
clone size: .
CDR3 protein: CASSEGMNTDTQYF
CDR3 DNA: TGTGCCAGCAGCGAGGGGATGAACACAGATACGCAGTATTTT

J gene: TRBJ1-1
V gene: TRBV15
D gene: .
clone size: .
CDR3 protein: CATSKTGPSTEAFF
CDR3 DNA: TGTGCCACCAGCAAAACAGGGCCGAGCACTGAAGCTTTCTTT

J gene: TRBJ1-2
V gene: TRBV19
D gene: .
clone size: .
CDR3 protein: CASRPQLGAAYGYTF
CDR3 DNA: TGTGCCAGTAGACCACAGTTGGGGGCTGCGTATGGCTACACCTTC

J gene: TRBJ2-7
V gene: TRBV20-1
D gene: TRBD2
clone size: once
CDR3 protein: CSATVSGGFTYEQYF
CDR3 DNA: TGCAGTGCTACAGTTAGCGGGGGGTTCACCTACGAGCAGTACTTC

J gene: TRBJ2-1
V gene: TRBV6-5
D gene: TRBD2
clone size: .
CDR3 protein: CASSFLAGGVYNEQFF
CDR3 DNA: TGTGCCAGCAGTTTCCTAGCGGGAGGTGTCTACAATGAGCAGTTCTTC

J gene: TRBJ2-3
V gene: TRBV18
D gene: .
clone size: .
CDR3 protein: CASSRPTDTQYF
CDR3 DNA: TGTGCCAGCTCACGCCCAACAGATACGCAGTATTTT

J gene: TRBJ1-1
V gene: TRBV25-1
D gene: .
clone size: .
CDR3 protein: CASSSGKNTEAFF
CDR3 DNA: TGTGCCAGCAGTTCAGGAAAGAACACTGAAGCTTTCTTT

J gene: TRBJ2-7
V gene: TRBV20-1
D gene: TRBD2
clone size: .
CDR3 protein: CSADMGLAVYEQYF
CDR3 DNA: TGCAGTGCAGATATGGGACTAGCGGTTTACGAGCAGTACTTC

J gene: TRBJ2-1
V gene: TRBV19
D gene: .
clone size: few
CDR3 protein: CASSVRGALNEQFF
CDR3 DNA: TGTGCCAGTAGTGTCAGGGGGGCCTTGAATGAGCAGTTCTTC

J gene: TRBJ2-7
V gene: TRBV6-2/TRBV6-3
D gene: .
clone size: .
CDR3 protein: CASSQTGHEQYF
CDR3 DNA: TGTGCCAGCAGCCAAACAGGGCACGAGCAGTACTTC

J gene: TRBJ2-7
V gene: TRBV3-1
D gene: TRBD2
clone size: .
CDR3 protein: CASSQGGLASTYEQYF
CDR3 DNA: TGTGCCAGCAGCCAAGGGGGACTAGCATCTACCTACGAGCAGTACTTC

J gene: TRBJ2-4
V gene: TRBV20-1
D gene: TRBD2
clone size: .
CDR3 protein: CSALLGTTAKNIQYF
CDR3 DNA: TGCAGTGCCTTATTGGGGACTACGGCCAAAAACATTCAGTACTTC

J gene: TRBJ2-5
V gene: TRBV7-9
D gene: .
clone size: .
CDR3 protein: CASSPTVQETQYF
CDR3 DNA: TGTGCCAGCAGCCCGACCGTTCAAGAGACCCAGTACTTC

J gene: TRBJ2-5
V gene: TRBV3-1
D gene: TRBD2
clone size: .
CDR3 protein: CASSPGASGGAGQETQYF
CDR3 DNA: TGTGCCAGCAGCCCCGGGGCTAGCGGGGGGGCGGGTCAAGAGACCCAGTACTTC

J gene: TRBJ2-1
V gene: TRBV18
D gene: .
clone size: .
CDR3 protein: CASSQARGDEQFF
CDR3 DNA: TGTGCCAGCTCCCAGGCCAGGGGGGATGAGCAGTTCTTC

J gene: TRBJ1-5
V gene: TRBV20-1
D gene: TRBD1
clone size: once
CDR3 protein: CSAVLGQGLNQPQHF
CDR3 DNA: TGCAGTGCGGTTCTGGGACAGGGGCTGAATCAGCCCCAGCATTTT

J gene: TRBJ2-7
V gene: TRBV7-6
D gene: .
clone size: .
CDR3 protein: CASSLVGNEQYF
CDR3 DNA: TGTGCCAGCAGCTTAGTGGGTAACGAGCAGTACTTC

J gene: TRBJ1-5
V gene: TRBV6-6
D gene: .
clone size: .
CDR3 protein: CASAEGGQPQHF
CDR3 DNA: TGTGCCAGCGCAGAGGGGGGCCAGCCCCAGCATTTT

J gene: TRBJ2-3
V gene: TRBV5-1
D gene: .
clone size: .
CDR3 protein: CASRLGQTSTDTQYF
CDR3 DNA: TGCGCCAGCAGACTTGGACAGACCAGCACAGATACGCAGTATTTT

J gene: TRBJ2-3
V gene: TRBV12-3/TRBV12-4
D gene: TRBD1
clone size: .
CDR3 protein: CASSLAGQEVYF
CDR3 DNA: TGTGCCAGCAGTTTGGCGGGACAGGAGGTCTATTTT

J gene: TRBJ2-3
V gene: TRBV28
D gene: TRBD2
clone size: .
CDR3 protein: CASSFIAGGIADTQYF
CDR3 DNA: TGTGCCAGCAGCTTCATAGCGGGAGGGATAGCAGATACGCAGTATTTT

J gene: TRBJ2-1
V gene: TRBV28
D gene: TRBD2
clone size: .
CDR3 protein: CATKEASGISYNEQFF
CDR3 DNA: TGTGCCACCAAGGAGGCTAGCGGGATCTCCTACAATGAGCAGTTCTTC

J gene: TRBJ1-5
V gene: TRBV30
D gene: TRBD1
clone size: .
CDR3 protein: CAWSQGDNQPQHF
CDR3 DNA: TGTGCCTGGAGTCAGGGGGACAATCAGCCCCAGCATTTT

J gene: TRBJ2-7
V gene: TRBV7-9
D gene: TRBD1
clone size: .
CDR3 protein: CASSTRQGEKNYEQYF
CDR3 DNA: TGTGCCAGCAGCACAAGACAGGGGGAAAAGAACTACGAGCAGTACTTC

J gene: TRBJ1-6
V gene: TRBV5-1
D gene: .
clone size: .
CDR3 protein: CASRGSGTLNSPLHF
CDR3 DNA: TGCGCCAGCAGAGGCTCCGGGACATTGAATTCACCCCTCCACTTT

J gene: TRBJ2-2
V gene: TRBV6-1
D gene: .
clone size: .
CDR3 protein: CASDRDTEVPGRTGELFF
CDR3 DNA: TGTGCCAGCGATCGGGACACGGAAGTGCCAGGACGCACCGGGGAGCTGTTTTTT